The next 30 T cell receptor beta chains were all read from a single sample in a study of human T cells and chemical hapten exposure. The library tagged each cDNA molecule with unique molecular identifiers. In TCRdb, the reads were re-called with MiXCR into one record per CDR3 protein. The table lists roughly 120,000 distinct CDR3 sequences, about 8.9% of them singletons, with roughly 1.3% in the top ten. It was from unfractionated whole blood that total RNA was extracted. The sequenced material came from whole blood. These receptors all come from a human donor in good health. Some clones in this sample may be carry-over from other donors' samples.

This clonotype was recorded a few times. This sequence joins TRBV5-4 and TRBJ2-1; unclear D gene. The CDR3 runs to 16 residues. With 4 bases removed from V and 0 bases from J, the gap between germline ends came to 14 bases. Germline loops: CDR1 SGHNT, CDR2 YYREEE (reference sequence). The DNA for the CDR3 is TGTGCCAGCAGCCCCGGGCTCTTCGGCTCCTACAATGAGCAGTTCTTC. Protein sequence: CASSPGLFGSYNEQFF.

This clonotype was counted a few times. The chain joins TRBV11-3 to TRBJ1-1; TRBD1 matches at 8 bases. Unmatched junction bases numbered 2, after V lost 1 base and J lost 1 base. The CDR3 runs 15 residues. Germline loops: CDR1 SGHNT, CDR2 YENEEA. CDR3 coding DNA: TGTGCCAGCAGCTTAGGGACAGGGAGGAACACTGAAGCTTTCTTT. Translating gives CASSLGTGRNTEAFF.

Points on this clonotype: A much larger clone lies a single base off, so this may be a read error. The chain uses TRBV2 and TRBJ1-1, with unresolved D. Germline CDR1 reads SNHLY; CDR2 reads FYNNEI. The length of the CDR3 is 13 residues. The CDR3 region is CVSRGAMNTEAFF. CDR3 sequence (DNA): TGTGTCAGCCGCGGCGCCATGAACACTGAAGCTTTCTTT.

This clonotype has only a few counts. The V gene is TRBV24-1, the J gene TRBJ2-7, with unresolved D. CDR3 length: 12 residues. Germline CDR1 KGHDR, CDR2 SFDVKD. V was trimmed by 1 base and J by 7 bases, leaving 7 bases between them. This chain's CDR3 is CATSDFLGEQYF. The CDR3 nucleotides are TGTGCCACCAGTGATTTTTTGGGTGAGCAGTACTTC.

This clonotype came up a few times. The chain is built from TRBV5-4 and TRBJ2-5, with 9 bases lining up with TRBD2. CDR3 length: 17 residues. The germline V gene encodes CDR1 SGHNT and CDR2 YYREEE (reference sequence). V lost 3 bases, J lost 2 bases, and 11 bases stayed unmatched. The CDR3 loop is CASSSPLGSGGQETQYF. DNA for the CDR3: TGTGCCAGCAGCTCCCCCCTGGGTAGCGGGGGACAAGAGACCCAGTACTTC.

This clonotype has only a few counts. The chain has TRBV7-6 and TRBJ2-2; 7 bases fit TRBD2. V was pared by 2 bases and J by 0 bases, with 18 bases of the junction left unmatched. Germline assignment: CDR1 SGHVS and CDR2 FNYEAQ. The CDR3 is made up of 21 amino acids. This CDR3 is CASSLRKGYYGAGTNTGELFF. The CDR3 DNA reads as TGTGCCAGCAGCTTAAGGAAAGGATATTACGGAGCGGGAACGAACACCGGGGAGCTGTTTTTT. The entire variable domain, with the rest obtained from reference TRBV7-6 and TRBJ2-2, is as follows: GAGVSQSPRYKVTKRGQDVALRCDPISGHVSLYWYRQALGQGPEFLTYFNYEAQQDKSGLPNDRFSAERPEGSISTLTIQRTEQRDSAMYRCASSLRKGYYGAGTNTGELFFGEGSRLTVL.

The CDR3 protein is CASSLLADPGAYEQYF. The CDR3, as DNA: TGTGCCAGCAGTTTATTGGCGGACCCAGGAGCCTACGAGCAGTACTTC. The chain is built from TRBV27 and TRBJ2-7; D gene uncertain. Trimming took 1 base from V and 2 from J, leaving 15 bases between them. CDR3 length: 16 residues. The germline V gene encodes CDR1 MNHEY and CDR2 SMNVEV (reference sequence).

This clonotype showed up many times. The CDR3 DNA is TGTGCCAGCAGCCTGGGACAGGCGTACTACGAGCAGTACTTC. It encodes CASSLGQAYYEQYF. This chain uses TRBV27 with TRBJ2-7; TRBD1 aligns across 8 bases. Losses at the gene ends were 6 bases for V and 3 bases for J; bases not matched to a gene: 7. Looked up from germline, CDR1 is MNHEY and CDR2 is SMNVEV (reference sequence). The CDR3 is 14 residues long.

For the CDR3, the DNA is TGTGCCAGCAGTTCACCCGTCGGGCAGTCGCAAGAGACCCAGTACTTC. Translation: CASSSPVGQSQETQYF. V usage is TRBV6-2 or TRBV6-3 and J usage is TRBJ2-5; D unresolved. V gave up 4 bases and J gave up 2 bases, with 17 bases separating them. Germline-derived CDR1 and CDR2 are MNHEY and SVGEGT. CDR3 length: 16 amino acids.

The gene calls are TRBV5-1 and TRBJ2-2, with D hard to call. V dropped 0 bases and J dropped 5 bases, with 8 bases sitting between them. The CDR3 spans 14 residues. Looked up from germline, CDR1 is SGHRS and CDR2 is YFSETQ. CDR3 sequence reads: CASSLESVTGELFF. The CDR3 DNA reads TGCGCCAGCAGCTTGGAATCGGTTACCGGGGAGCTGTTTTTT.

This clonotype was counted at least ten times. This rearrangement joins TRBV7-2 to TRBJ1-1; no reliable D call. There are 14 residues in the CDR3. Germline loops: CDR1 SGHTA, CDR2 FQGNSA. V was shortened by 1 base and J by 3 bases, with 9 bases between the two germline ends. CDR3 nucleotide sequence: TGTGCCAGCAGCTTAGTTACGTGGGACACTGAAGCTTTCTTT. This codes for CASSLVTWDTEAFF.

This clonotype was recorded a few times. V is TRBV10-3 and J is TRBJ2-7; TRBD2 matches at 11 bases. CDR3 size: 18 residues. Germline values: CDR1 ENHRY, CDR2 SYGVKD. J lost 7 bases, V lost 0 bases, and 14 bases had no gene match. CDR3 sequence (DNA): TGTGCCATCAGTGAGTCACTAGCGGGGGAGCCTAAACCTCGTGAGCAGTACTTC. It codes for CAISESLAGEPKPREQYF.

This clonotype appeared many times. CDR3 sequence reads: CASSFPTSGDTDTQYF. The CDR3 DNA reads TGTGCCAGCAGCTTCCCGACTAGCGGGGACACAGATACGCAGTATTTT. The chain is built from TRBV7-8 and TRBJ2-3, with TRBD2 matching 11 bases. The CDR3 totals 16 residues. CDR1 and CDR2 (germline): SGHVS, FQNEAQ. J gave up 2 bases and V 3 bases, and 4 bases lay outside the gene matches.

In this sample, this clonotype turned up a few times. The chain is built from TRBV4-3 and TRBJ2-3, with D perhaps being TRBD1 or TRBD2 (5 bases each). With 0 bases removed from V and 10 bases from J, the gap between germline ends came to 17 bases. CDR1 and CDR2 (germline): LGHNA, YSLEER. The CDR3 totals 15 residues. This chain's CDR3 is CASSQDQSRGVPQYF. CDR3 coding DNA: TGCGCCAGCAGCCAAGATCAAAGTCGAGGGGTCCCGCAGTATTTT.

This clonotype has ten or more counts. DNA of the CDR3: TGTGCCACCAGCAGAGGCCCGTCGGAGGGGGAAGCTTTCTTT. Its translation is CATSRGPSEGEAFF. V gene TRBV15 combines with J gene TRBJ1-1; D may be TRBD1 (5 bases). This CDR3 spans 14 amino acids. The ends were cut back, 1 base at V and 8 bases at J, with 14 bases in the middle. In germline, CDR1 is LNHNV, CDR2 YYDKDF (reference sequence). The full variable domain, its missing parts supplied by reference TRBV15 and TRBJ1-1, is DAMVIQNPRYQVTQFGKPVTLSCSQTLNHNVMYWYQQKSSQAPKLLFHYYDKDFNNEADTPDNFQSRRPNTSFCFLDIRSPGLGDTAMYLCATSRGPSEGEAFFGQGTRLTVV.

This clonotype was observed many times. The chain employs TRBV7-8 and TRBJ2-7; 8 nucleotides agree with TRBD2. The V segment lost 3 bases and the J segment 6 bases; nucleotides outside the gene matches: 7. Germline V gene data show CDR1 as SGHVS and CDR2 as FQNEAQ. The CDR3 runs 14 residues. CDR3 DNA sequence: TGTGCCAGCAGCTTTGGGACTAGTCTGGTCGAGCAGTACTTC. The encoded protein is CASSFGTSLVEQYF. The whole variable domain, filled in from reference TRBV7-8 and TRBJ2-7, reads GAGVSQSPRYKVAKRGQDVALRCDPISGHVSLFWYQQALGQGPEFLTYFQNEAQLDKSGLPSDRFFAERPEGSVSTLKIQRTQQEDSAVYLCASSFGTSLVEQYFGPGTRLTVT.

This clonotype has a count of ten or more. This chain joins TRBV7-2 and TRBJ2-3; D is perhaps TRBD2 (6 bases). Germline loops: CDR1 SGHTA, CDR2 FQGNSA. The CDR3 contains 12 residues. V dropped 5 bases and J dropped 8 bases, with 11 bases sitting between them. Written as DNA, the CDR3 is TGTGCCAGCAGCCTCCTGGAGGGTACGCAGTATTTT. This gives the protein CASSLLEGTQYF.

Many counts were recorded for this clonotype. The chain uses TRBV15 and TRBJ1-4, with 9 bases lining up with TRBD1. In germline, CDR1 is LNHNV, CDR2 YYDKDF (reference sequence). There are 16 residues in the CDR3. J gave up 8 bases and V 0 bases, and 7 bases lay outside the gene matches. CDR3 loop: CATSRDGQGFSEKLFF. The CDR3 nucleotides read TGTGCCACCAGCAGAGACGGACAGGGGTTTTCGGAAAAACTGTTTTTT.

The chain has TRBV7-9 and TRBJ2-1; D may be TRBD1 (6 bases). V lost 5 bases and J lost 4, with 12 bases in between. The CDR3 contains 14 residues. Germline V CDR1 and CDR2: SEHNR, FQNEAQ (reference sequence). As DNA, the CDR3 is TGTGCCAGCAGCAGGACAGCCCCATACAATGAGCAGTTCTTC. Translating gives CASSRTAPYNEQFF.

The chain uses TRBV4-1 and TRBJ1-1; TRBD1 matches 9 bases. Germline trimming cut 1 base from V and 6 bases from J; bases unmatched to any gene: 9. CDR3 length: 16 amino acids. Per germline, CDR1 MGHRA and CDR2 YSYEKL. Here the CDR3 reads CASSQATLDRGAEAFF. The DNA for the CDR3 is TGCGCCAGCAGCCAAGCGACTCTCGACAGGGGGGCTGAAGCTTTCTTT.

This clonotype was found many times. The V and J genes are TRBV7-9 and TRBJ2-1, with 9 bases matching TRBD1. CDR3 length: 17 residues. The germline gives CDR1 SEHNR, CDR2 FQNEAQ (reference sequence). The V and J ends lost 1 base and 6 bases, in that order; junction bases with no gene match: 10. The CDR3 reads CASSLVGRDREINEQFF. The DNA for the CDR3 is TGTGCCAGCAGCTTAGTAGGTCGGGACAGGGAAATCAATGAGCAGTTCTTC.

This clonotype was recorded many times. The chain has TRBV2 and TRBJ1-1; D gene ambiguous. V was cut by 1 base and J by 1 base, with 4 bases left in between. Germline lookup yields CDR1 SNHLY and CDR2 FYNNEI. The CDR3 contains 13 residues. The CDR3 nucleotides read TGTGCCAGCAGTGAAGGGGGGAACACTGAAGCTTTCTTT. It translates to CASSEGGNTEAFF.

The chain couples TRBV12-3 or TRBV12-4 to TRBJ2-3; D might be TRBD1 or TRBD2, each matching 5 bases. The CDR3 sequence is 14 residues long. V lost 10 bases, J lost 5 bases, and 19 bases lay in between. The CDR3 region is CATRMGVLGDTQYF. CDR3 coding DNA: TGTGCCACCCGAATGGGGGTTCTGGGAGATACGCAGTATTTT.

The V and J genes are TRBV27 and TRBJ2-7, with D unresolved. Looked up from germline, CDR1 is MNHEY and CDR2 is SMNVEV (reference sequence). V was trimmed by 1 base and J by 5 bases, leaving 6 bases between them. This CDR3 contains 12 residues. The CDR3 sequence: CASSLYRDEQYF. Here the CDR3 DNA reads TGTGCCAGCAGTTTATATCGGGACGAGCAGTACTTC.

This clonotype was recorded at least ten times. V and J are TRBV20-1 and TRBJ2-3; 10 nucleotides align to TRBD1. Germline CDR1 DFQATT, CDR2 SNEGSKA (reference sequence). This CDR3 comprises 17 residues. J lost 0 bases, V lost 3 bases, and 9 bases had no gene match. CDR3 residues: CSASQRRTGGSTDTQYF. The CDR3 coding sequence is TGCAGTGCTAGTCAAAGGCGGACAGGGGGAAGCACAGATACGCAGTATTTT.

This clonotype was detected a few times. This chain links TRBV4-1 with TRBJ2-7, with 9 bases lining up with TRBD1. The CDR3 totals 14 residues. CDR1 is MGHRA, CDR2 YSYEKL, per germline. V shed 4 bases and J 5 bases; nucleotides not matched to a gene: 6. The CDR3 region is CASSRTGTGNEQYF. CDR3 nucleotides: TGCGCCAGCAGCCGGACCGGGACAGGGAACGAGCAGTACTTC.

This clonotype occurred a few times. This chain joins TRBV6-5 and TRBJ1-1, with a possible D match to TRBD1 (6 bases). Germline CDR1 is MNHEY and CDR2 is SVGAGI. The CDR3 consists of 12 residues. Trimming shortened V by 2 bases and J by 6 bases, and 7 bases separated the two germline ends. For the CDR3, the DNA is TGTGCCAGCAGTTACGGGGGGCCTGAAGCTTTCTTT. It encodes CASSYGGPEAFF.

This clonotype has a handful of counts. The CDR3 DNA follows: TGTGCCAGCAGTTACGGCGGCAACACAGATACGCAGTATTTT. This codes for CASSYGGNTDTQYF. The V gene is TRBV6-5, the J gene TRBJ2-3; D remains unclear. Germline CDR1 is MNHEY and CDR2 is SVGAGI. V gave up 2 bases and J gave up 2 bases, with 8 bases separating them. The CDR3 runs to 14 residues.

This clonotype was seen a few times. The chain joins TRBV27 to TRBJ1-1, with 9 bases aligning to TRBD1. CDR3 length: 15 residues. The germline V gene has CDR1 MNHEY and CDR2 SMNVEV (reference sequence). With 5 bases clipped from V and 3 bases from J, the junction kept 7 bases outside the gene matches. The CDR3 loop reads CASSTRQGDYTEAFF. The CDR3 nucleotides are TGTGCCAGCAGTACCCGACAGGGGGATTACACTGAAGCTTTCTTT.

This clonotype was seen a handful of times. This chain links TRBV7-9 with TRBJ2-4, with a possible D match to TRBD2 (6 bases). Between the trimmed V and J ends, which lost 1 base and 3 bases, there was a span of 13 bases. Germline assignment: CDR1 SEHNR and CDR2 FQNEAQ (reference sequence). The CDR3 is 16 amino acids. This chain's CDR3 is CASSLVSGLYKNIQYF. The CDR3 coding sequence is TGTGCCAGCAGCTTAGTTTCGGGACTGTACAAAAACATTCAGTACTTC.